The 12 T cell receptor beta chains below were found in one sample sequenced in a study of OX40 agonist ivuxolimab in advanced cancers. The repertoire was sequenced with immunoSEQ multiplex PCR; TCRdb's copy has only in-frame clones and lacks some. The sample lists tens of thousands of clones, approximately 80% occurring once. Specimen: CD4+ or CD8+ T cells sorted from blood, collected in a trial of the OX40 agonist ivuxolimab. The receptor source for this set is an adult with an advanced solid tumor such as melanoma, head and neck, liver or kidney cancer.

The chain links TRBV9 to TRBJ2-1, with D possibly being TRBD1 (5 bases). V lost 0 bases to trimming and J lost 6 bases, with 10 bases between them. Germline V gene lookup returns CDR1 SGDLS and CDR2 YYNGEE. The CDR3 spans 14 residues. The CDR3 DNA reads TGTGCCAGCAGCGTAGAGGGAAGGGGCAATGAGCAGTTCTTC. Protein sequence: CASSVEGRGNEQFF.

This chain links TRBV5-1 with TRBJ1-3; no reliable D call. The germline V and J ends were trimmed by 0 bases and 0 bases, with 7 bases remaining between them. Germline V gives CDR1 SGHRS, CDR2 YFSETQ. The CDR3 spans 15 residues. The CDR3 DNA sequence: TGCGCCAGCAGCTTGGGTGGGAGCTCTGGAAACACCATATATTTT. This translates into CASSLGGSSGNTIYF.

The chain is built from TRBV2 and TRBJ2-1; D is perhaps TRBD1 or TRBD2 (5 bases each). The CDR3 has 15 amino acids. CDR1 and CDR2 (germline): SNHLY, FYNNEI. Trimming cost V 5 bases and J 6 bases, with 17 bases left between them. CDR3 DNA: TGTGCCAGCAGTCCCGGGACGGTACGGGGCAATGAGCAGTTCTTC. Residues: CASSPGTVRGNEQFF.

The chain carries TRBV7-9 and TRBJ2-3, with D possibly called TRBD1 or TRBD2 (5 bases each). CDR3 length equals 15 residues. Trimming pared 5 bases from V and 2 bases from J, leaving 14 bases between. Germline CDR1 and CDR2: SEHNR and FQNEAQ (reference sequence). The CDR3 protein is CASSRGPGNTDTQYF. DNA for the CDR3: TGTGCCAGCAGCCGGGGACCTGGGAACACAGATACGCAGTATTTT.

The genes are TRBV11-2 and TRBJ2-7, with 8 bases lining up with TRBD2. The CDR3 sequence is 15 residues long. J lost 5 bases, V lost 2 bases, and 8 bases had no gene match. CDR1 is SGHAT and CDR2 is FQNNGV in the germline V gene. The CDR3 sequence is CASSLRSGSLDEQYF. In DNA, the CDR3 is TGTGCCAGCAGCTTAAGGAGCGGGAGTTTGGACGAGCAGTACTTC.

The count of this clone is one. The chain couples TRBV5-6 to TRBJ2-7; D might be TRBD1 (5 bases). Trimming cost V 5 bases and J 0 bases, with 9 bases left between them. The CDR3 covers 13 residues. The germline CDR1 and CDR2 sequences are SGHDT and YYEEEE. CDR3 bases: TGTGCCAGCAGTCAGGGTCACTCCTACGAGCAGTACTTC. It codes for CASSQGHSYEQYF.

In this sample, this clone turned up a few times. This chain uses TRBV7-3 with TRBJ1-4; D remains ambiguous. The CDR3 is 14 residues long. Germline V CDR1 and CDR2: SGHTA, FQGTGA. V was clipped by 2 bases and J by 8 bases, with 12 bases between them. The CDR3 spells CASSLPEGGEKLFF. CDR3 bases: TGTGCCAGCAGCTTACCGGAGGGAGGAGAAAAACTGTTTTTT.

V is TRBV9 and J is TRBJ2-1; D gene ambiguous. Trimming stripped 0 bases from V and 9 bases from J, with 10 bases between. Germline lookup yields CDR1 SGDLS and CDR2 YYNGEE. The CDR3 is made up of 13 amino acids. The DNA of the CDR3 is TGTGCCAGCAGCGTAGCCAGATCCAGTGAGCAGTTCTTC. It translates to CASSVARSSEQFF.

V usage is TRBV20-1 and J usage is TRBJ2-1; D is unresolved. Germline CDR1 reads DFQATT; CDR2 reads SNEGSKA (reference sequence). With 5 bases removed from V and 9 bases from J, the gap between germline ends came to 11 bases. CDR3 length: 11 residues. The CDR3 loop reads CSARPGFEQFF. CDR3 in DNA: TGCAGTGCTCGACCCGGATTTGAGCAGTTCTTC.

The table lists this clone with a count of one. V usage is TRBV11-2 and J usage is TRBJ1-5; 9 bases match TRBD1. The germline gives CDR1 SGHAT, CDR2 FQNNGV. This CDR3 contains 15 residues. V lost 1 base to trimming and J lost 2 bases; unmatched junction nucleotides: 0. CDR3 amino acids: CASSLGTGGNQPQHF. The CDR3 region has the DNA TGTGCCAGCAGCTTAGGGACAGGGGGCAATCAGCCCCAGCATTTT.

J is TRBJ2-3 and V is TRBV5-1; no definite D call. CDR1 SGHRS and CDR2 YFSETQ come from the germline V gene. This CDR3 comprises 14 residues. V was clipped by 5 bases and J by 0 bases, with 10 bases between them. In DNA form, the CDR3 reads TGCGCCAGCAGTCCCGGAGCTAGCACAGATACGCAGTATTTT. Protein: CASSPGASTDTQYF.

The chain employs TRBV7-8 and TRBJ2-2, with TRBD1 as a possible D gene (6 bases). CDR3 length: 15 residues. Trimming left V 4 bases short and J 4 bases short, with 13 bases between. Germline assignment: CDR1 SGHVS and CDR2 FQNEAQ. CDR3 region: CASSSRDTFTGELFF. The CDR3 nucleotides read TGTGCCAGCAGCTCCCGGGACACCTTCACCGGGGAGCTGTTTTTT.